Presented here are 9 T cell receptor beta chains from one specimen sequenced in a study of control samples from healthy donors and cancer patients. The repertoire was sequenced with immunoSEQ multiplex PCR; TCRdb's copy has only in-frame clones and lacks some. The table shows about 180,000 clones, with around 89% occurring only once. The sample taken for sequencing was blood. The receptors shown here come from a woman between 50 and 59 years old in good health.

This clone was seen more than once but under ten times. V and J are TRBV6-5 and TRBJ2-2; maybe TRBD2 (6 bases). The CDR3 extends over 15 amino acids. V lost 6 bases, J lost 6 bases, and 17 bases lay in between. CDR1 and CDR2 from the germline V gene are MNHEY and SVGAGI. The CDR3 sequence: CASREGSEGAGELFF. In DNA, the CDR3 is TGTGCCAGCAGGGAGGGATCCGAAGGAGCCGGGGAGCTGTTTTTT.

The V call is TRBV5-4, the J call TRBJ2-5; 7 nucleotides line up with TRBD2. Germline CDR1 SGHNT, CDR2 YYREEE (reference sequence). The length of the CDR3 is 15 residues. The junction had 16 bases not matched to a gene; V was cut back by 4 bases and J by 10 bases. CDR3 residues: CASSLGDGGYPDQYF. The CDR3 nucleotides are TGTGCCAGCAGCCTGGGGGACGGGGGGTACCCTGACCAGTACTTC.

This clone was recorded a few times. This chain uses TRBV7-2 with TRBJ1-6; D call uncertain. Germline V CDR1 and CDR2: SGHTA, FQGNSA. This CDR3 has 13 amino acids. Trimming stripped 4 bases from V and 10 bases from J, with 11 bases between. The CDR3 nucleotides read TGTGCCAGCAGCTCTATCCGAGCATCACCCCTCCACTTT. This codes for CASSSIRASPLHF.

The chain recombines TRBV10-3 with TRBJ2-7; D gene ambiguous. Trimming pared 4 bases from V and 3 bases from J, leaving 22 bases between. Germline V CDR1 and CDR2: ENHRY, SYGVKD. The CDR3 sequence is 17 residues long. This CDR3 reads CAISGRRRGLGGYEQYF. The CDR3 DNA reads TGTGCCATCAGTGGACGGCGTCGTGGGTTGGGTGGCTACGAGCAGTACTTC.

This clone turned up a few times. The V and J genes are TRBV11-1 and TRBJ2-1; tentatively, D is TRBD2 (5 bases). CDR3 length: 14 residues. From germline, CDR1 is SGHAT and CDR2 FQDESV (reference sequence). V was cut by 3 bases and J by 6 bases, with 12 bases left in between. CDR3 DNA: TGTGCCAGCAGCTTCGGCTCTGAGGGCAATGAGCAGTTCTTC. The encoded protein is CASSFGSEGNEQFF.

The genes are TRBV5-1 and TRBJ1-1, with TRBD1 as a possible D gene (6 bases). V was clipped by 3 bases and J by 0 bases, with 18 bases between them. The CDR3 extends over 17 amino acids. Germline-derived CDR1 and CDR2 are SGHRS and YFSETQ. The CDR3 region has the DNA TGCGCCAGCAGCTGGGGGGTTCTGACAGGCTTGAACACTGAAGCTTTCTTT. As protein: CASSWGVLTGLNTEAFF.

The V gene is TRBV28, the J gene TRBJ2-3; TRBD2 agrees at 9 bases. The CDR3 has 16 residues. V lost 2 bases, J lost 4 bases, and 7 bases stayed unmatched. Per germline, CDR1 MDHEN and CDR2 SYDVKM. CDR3 coding DNA: TGTGCCAGCAGTTTAGGCGGTAGCGGGAGATCAGATACGCAGTATTTT. Protein product: CASSLGGSGRSDTQYF.

A word on this clone: An end of the junction does not agree with germline; a read error may underlie this. The same CDR3 also results from other DNA sequences found in this sample. The gene calls are TRBV7-2 and TRBJ1-6, with D unresolved. CDR1 and CDR2 from the germline V gene are SGHTA and FQGNSA. This CDR3 contains 15 residues. CDR3 in amino acids: CASSLAGNYNSPLHF. As DNA, the CDR3 is TGTGCCAGCAGCTTAGCCGGGAACTATAATTCACCCCTCCATTTT.

The CDR3 here is CASSDDYEQYF. The CDR3 DNA reads TGCGCCAGCAGCGACGACTACGAGCAGTACTTC. V and J are TRBV4-3 and TRBJ2-7; unclear D gene. Germline CDR1 reads LGHNA; CDR2 reads YSLEER. The ends were cut back, 5 bases at V and 3 bases at J, with 5 bases in the middle. The CDR3 is made up of 11 amino acids.